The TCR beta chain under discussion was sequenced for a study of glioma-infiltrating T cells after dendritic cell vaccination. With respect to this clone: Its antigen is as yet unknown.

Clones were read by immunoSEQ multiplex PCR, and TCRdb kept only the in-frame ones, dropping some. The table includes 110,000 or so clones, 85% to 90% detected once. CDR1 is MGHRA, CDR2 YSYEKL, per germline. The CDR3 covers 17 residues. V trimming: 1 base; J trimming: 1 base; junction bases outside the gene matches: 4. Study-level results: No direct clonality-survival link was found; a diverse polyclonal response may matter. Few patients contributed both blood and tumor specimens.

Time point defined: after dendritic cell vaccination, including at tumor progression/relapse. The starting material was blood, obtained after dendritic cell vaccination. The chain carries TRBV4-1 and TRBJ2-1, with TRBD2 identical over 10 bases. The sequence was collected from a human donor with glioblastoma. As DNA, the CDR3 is TGCGCCAGCAGCCAAGTACTAGCGGGGCCGTCCTACAATGAGCAGTTCTTC. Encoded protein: CASSQVLAGPSYNEQFF.